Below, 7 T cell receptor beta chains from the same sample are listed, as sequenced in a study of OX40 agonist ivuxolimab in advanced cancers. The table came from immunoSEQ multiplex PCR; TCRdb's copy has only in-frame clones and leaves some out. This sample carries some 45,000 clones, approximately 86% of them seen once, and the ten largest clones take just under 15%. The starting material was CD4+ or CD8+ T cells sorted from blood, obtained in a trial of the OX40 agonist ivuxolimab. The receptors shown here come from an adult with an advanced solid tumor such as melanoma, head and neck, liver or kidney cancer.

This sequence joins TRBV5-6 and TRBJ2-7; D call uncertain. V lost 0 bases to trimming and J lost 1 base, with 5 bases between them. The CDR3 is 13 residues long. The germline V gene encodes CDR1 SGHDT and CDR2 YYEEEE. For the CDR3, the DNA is TGTGCCAGCAGCTTGGGCAGATCCTACGAGCAGTACTTC. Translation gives CASSLGRSYEQYF.

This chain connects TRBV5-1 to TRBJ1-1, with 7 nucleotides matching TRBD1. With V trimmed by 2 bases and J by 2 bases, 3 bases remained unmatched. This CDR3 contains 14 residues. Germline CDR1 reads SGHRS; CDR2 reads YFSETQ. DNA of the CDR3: TGCGCCAGCAGCTTCTGGACAGGAAACACTGAAGCTTTCTTT. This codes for CASSFWTGNTEAFF.

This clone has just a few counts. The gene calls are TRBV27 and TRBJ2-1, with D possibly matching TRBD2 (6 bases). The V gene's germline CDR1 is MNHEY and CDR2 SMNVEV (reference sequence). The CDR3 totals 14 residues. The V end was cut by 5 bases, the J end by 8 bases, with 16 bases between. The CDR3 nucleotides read TGTGCCAGCAGTCAGGACCCCGGCGGGGATGAGCAGTTCTTC. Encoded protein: CASSQDPGGDEQFF.

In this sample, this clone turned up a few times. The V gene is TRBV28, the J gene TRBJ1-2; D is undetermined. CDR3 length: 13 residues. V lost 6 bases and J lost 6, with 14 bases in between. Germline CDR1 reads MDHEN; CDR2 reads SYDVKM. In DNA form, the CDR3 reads TGTGCCAGCAGCCCCCGGGCCCCGCATGGCTACACCTTC. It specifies CASSPRAPHGYTF.

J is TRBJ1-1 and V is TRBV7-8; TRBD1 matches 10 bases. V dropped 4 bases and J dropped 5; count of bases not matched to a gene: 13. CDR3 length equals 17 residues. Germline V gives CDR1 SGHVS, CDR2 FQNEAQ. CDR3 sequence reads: CASSYYGTGDFLTEAFF. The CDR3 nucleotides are TGTGCCAGCAGCTATTACGGGACAGGGGATTTTTTGACTGAAGCTTTCTTT.

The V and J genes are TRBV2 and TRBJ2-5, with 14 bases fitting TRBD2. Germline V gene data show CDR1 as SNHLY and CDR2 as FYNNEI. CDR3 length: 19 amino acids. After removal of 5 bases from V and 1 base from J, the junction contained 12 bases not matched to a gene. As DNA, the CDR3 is TGTGCCAGCAGTCATACTCCGGGACTAGCGGGAGAGGGCCAAGAGACCCAGTACTTC. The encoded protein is CASSHTPGLAGEGQETQYF.

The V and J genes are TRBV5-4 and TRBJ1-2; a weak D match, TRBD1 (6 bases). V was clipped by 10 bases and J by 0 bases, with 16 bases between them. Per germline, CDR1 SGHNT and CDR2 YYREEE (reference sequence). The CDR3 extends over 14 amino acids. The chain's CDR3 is CAEEGDQTNYGYTF. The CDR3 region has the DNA TGTGCCGAGGAGGGGGATCAGACTAACTATGGCTACACCTTC. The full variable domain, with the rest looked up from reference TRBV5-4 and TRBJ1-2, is ETGVTQSPTHLIKTRGQQVTLRCSSQSGHNTVSWYQQALGQGPQFIFQYYREEENGRGNFPPRFSGLQFPNYSSELNVNALELDDSALYLCAEEGDQTNYGYTFGSGTRLTVV.